These 10 T cell receptor beta chains share one sample of origin, sequenced in a study of PD-1 blockade in classical Hodgkin lymphoma. TCRdb's copy holds only in-frame clones and misses some; the assay was immunoSEQ multiplex PCR. The data show 25,000 to 30,000 clones, with approximately 80% seen just once and over 0.5% held by the top ten. Time point noted: cycle 4 day 1 (C4D1), after 6 weeks of nivolumab. The patients all showed relapse after autologous stem cell transplantation, while their brentuximab vedotin exposure varied. The CD4+ T cells used were purified from thawed PBMCs through magnetic negative selection. The sequenced sample was CD4+ T cells from blood, obtained before the fourth cycle of nivolumab. The receptor set was obtained from a human donor with classical Hodgkin lymphoma.

This clone was seen more than once but under ten times. The genes are TRBV6-1 and TRBJ2-7; 11 bases line up with TRBD1. The CDR3 spans 15 residues. Germline-derived CDR1 and CDR2 are MNHNS and SASEGT. V dropped 5 bases and J dropped 0; count of bases not matched to a gene: 3. The CDR3 bases are TGTGCCAGCAGTAGGACAGGGGGCCTCTCCTACGAGCAGTACTTC. Its protein product is CASSRTGGLSYEQYF.

This clone was recorded a few times. This chain links TRBV7-9 with TRBJ1-4; D ambiguous. Germline V gene data show CDR1 as SEHNR and CDR2 as FQNEAQ (reference sequence). Trimming shortened V by 7 bases and J by 11 bases, and 14 bases separated the two germline ends. The CDR3 contains 12 residues. The CDR3 DNA is TGTGCCAGCACCAAAAGTGGGTGGAAACTGTTTTTT. Residues: CASTKSGWKLFF.

This clone was picked up one time. The V and J genes are TRBV11-3 and TRBJ2-3, with 12 bases fitting TRBD2. Losses at the gene ends were 4 bases for V and 3 bases for J; bases not matched to a gene: 8. In germline, CDR1 is SGHNT, CDR2 YENEEA. The length of the CDR3 is 17 residues. CDR3 nucleotides: TGTGCCAGCAGCTGGGGGACCGGGACTAGCGGGACAGATACGCAGTATTTT. Its protein is CASSWGTGTSGTDTQYF. Full variable domain (remainder filled in from reference TRBV11-3 and TRBJ2-3): EAGVVQSPRYKIIEKKQPVAFWCNPISGHNTLYWYLQNLGQGPELLIRYENEEAVDDSQLPKDRFSAERLKGVDSTLKIQPAELGDSAVYLCASSWGTGTSGTDTQYFGPGTRLTVL.

In this sample, this clone turned up a few times. The chain has TRBV28 and TRBJ2-1; D gene unclear. Deletions cut 1 base from V and 12 bases from J, with 13 bases between. This CDR3 spans 13 amino acids. The germline V gene has CDR1 MDHEN and CDR2 SYDVKM. The CDR3 is CASSLFPGFGQFF. The CDR3 nucleotides are TGTGCCAGCAGTTTATTTCCCGGCTTCGGGCAGTTCTTC.

The rearrangement uses TRBV27 and TRBJ1-2; 9 bases map to TRBD1. Germline V gene data show CDR1 as MNHEY and CDR2 as SMNVEV (reference sequence). Trimming cost V 3 bases and J 1 base; bases outside gene matches: 9. The CDR3 is 17 amino acids. The CDR3: CASSFGRDRELNYGYTF. The CDR3 DNA reads TGTGCCAGCAGTTTCGGGAGGGACAGGGAACTTAACTATGGCTACACCTTC.

There are a few counts of this clone. The rearrangement uses TRBV19 and TRBJ2-3; possibly TRBD1 for D (5 bases). The CDR3 length is 15 residues. From germline, CDR1 is LNHDA and CDR2 SQIVND (reference sequence). The V end lost 3 bases, the J end lost 2 bases, and 12 bases lay between the germline ends. CDR3 region: CASSIGQGSTDTQYF. CDR3 nucleotides: TGTGCCAGTAGTATTGGCCAGGGCTCCACAGATACGCAGTATTTT. The full variable domain, its missing parts supplied by reference TRBV19 and TRBJ2-3, is DGGITQSPKYLFRKEGQNVTLSCEQNLNHDAMYWYRQDPGQGLRLIYYSQIVNDFQKGDIAEGYSVSREKKESFPLTVTSAQKNPTAFYLCASSIGQGSTDTQYFGPGTRLTVL.

Only a few counts were recorded for this clone. V usage is TRBV2 and J usage is TRBJ1-1; 8 bases are shared with TRBD1. The CDR3 has 13 residues. Germline V lookup: CDR1 SNHLY, CDR2 FYNNEI. The V and J ends lost 6 bases and 10 bases, in that order; junction bases with no gene match: 10. This chain's CDR3 is CASRGQDVGGAFF. As DNA, the CDR3 is TGTGCCAGCAGGGGACAGGATGTAGGAGGAGCTTTCTTT.

The chain combines TRBV6-5 with TRBJ2-7; tentative D call: TRBD1 (5 bases). Germline assignment: CDR1 MNHEY and CDR2 SVGAGI. This CDR3 is 13 amino acids long. V dropped 5 bases and J dropped 7 bases, with 15 bases sitting between them. The CDR3: CASSRQFLREQYF. DNA for the CDR3: TGTGCCAGCAGTCGACAGTTCCTACGGGAGCAGTACTTC.

V and J are TRBV30 and TRBJ2-6, with a weak D call TRBD1 (6 bases). Germline V gene lookup returns CDR1 GTSNPN and CDR2 SVGIG (reference sequence). The germline V and J ends were trimmed by 3 bases and 5 bases, with 11 bases remaining between them. This CDR3 is 14 amino acids long. CDR3 sequence: CAWRRGGRANVLTF. The CDR3 DNA sequence: TGTGCCTGGAGGAGAGGGGGTAGGGCCAACGTCCTGACTTTC.

This chain joins TRBV2 and TRBJ1-2; 7 bases line up with TRBD1. The length of the CDR3 is 12 residues. Unmatched junction bases numbered 6, after V lost 8 bases and J lost 6 bases. CDR1 is SNHLY, CDR2 FYNNEI, per germline. In DNA, the CDR3 is TGTGCCAGCCGATACAGGGGTGATGGCTACACCTTC. Its protein is CASRYRGDGYTF.